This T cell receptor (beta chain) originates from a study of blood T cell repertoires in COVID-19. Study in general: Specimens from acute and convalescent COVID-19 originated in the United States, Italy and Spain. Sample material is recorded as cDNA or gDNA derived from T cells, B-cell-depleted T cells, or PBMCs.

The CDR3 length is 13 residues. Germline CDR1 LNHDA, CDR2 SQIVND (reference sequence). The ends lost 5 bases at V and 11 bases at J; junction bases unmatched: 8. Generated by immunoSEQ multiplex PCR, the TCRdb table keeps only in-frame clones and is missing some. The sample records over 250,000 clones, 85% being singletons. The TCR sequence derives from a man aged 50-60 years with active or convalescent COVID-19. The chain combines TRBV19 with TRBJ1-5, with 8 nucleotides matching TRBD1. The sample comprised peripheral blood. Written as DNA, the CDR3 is TGTGCCAGTAGTTCTCAACAGGGGGGCGCCCAGCATTTT. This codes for CASSSQQGGAQHF. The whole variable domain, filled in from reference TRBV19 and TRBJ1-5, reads DGGITQSPKYLFRKEGQNVTLSCEQNLNHDAMYWYRQDPGQGLRLIYYSQIVNDFQKGDIAEGYSVSREKKESFPLTVTSAQKNPTAFYLCASSSQQGGAQHFGDGTRLSIL.